This TCR beta chain comes out of a study of shared clonotypes between healthy human individuals. Study-wide context: Per-donor plates numbered three CD4 naive, three CD4 memory, two CD8 naive and one CD8 memory.

The ends were cut back, 1 base at V and 0 bases at J, with 11 bases in the middle. The length of the CDR3 is 16 residues. Germline CDR1 is SEHNR and CDR2 is FQNEAQ (reference sequence). Here immunoSEQ multiplex PCR was the method, and the copy in TCRdb shows in-frame clones only, minus some. The sample comprises approximately 2.5 million clones, approximately 93% of which are singletons, and approximately 0.37% rests with the top ten. Donors, without exception, were Caucasian adults residing in Nashville, Tennessee. This TCR derives from a man between 18 and 29 years old in good health. Some clones in this sample may be carry-over from other donors' samples. The gene calls are TRBV7-9 and TRBJ2-3, with D perhaps TRBD2 (5 bases). The source material was naive CD4+ T cells from PBMCs. Subset of the sample: CD45RA+ positively selected. CDR3 bases: TGTGCCAGCAGCTTAGGGAGCGGAGGAAGCACAGATACGCAGTATTTT. Amino acid sequence: CASSLGSGGSTDTQYF. The whole variable domain, filled in from reference TRBV7-9 and TRBJ2-3, reads DTGVSQNPRHKITKRGQNVTFRCDPISEHNRLYWYRQTLGQGPEFLTYFQNEAQLEKSRLLSDRFSAERPKGSFSTLEIQRTEQGDSAMYLCASSLGSGGSTDTQYFGPGTRLTVL.